The sequence of this TCR beta chain was determined in a study of human T cells and chemical hapten exposure. The CDR3 has 16 residues. J was trimmed by 6 bases and V by 0 bases; bases with no gene match: 6. Germline loops: CDR1 MNHNS, CDR2 SASEGT. TCRdb itself ran the RACE reads through MiXCR, one entry per CDR3 protein. This table has 60,000 to 90,000 distinct CDR3 sequences, roughly 7.9% appearing once. Stated time point: healthy volunteer bleed at 6 weeks. It was from unfractionated whole blood that total RNA was extracted. The sample was whole blood. The receptor comes from a female donor in good health. Some clones in this sample may be carry-over from other donors' samples. This chain uses TRBV6-1 with TRBJ2-4; 9 bases align to TRBD1. The CDR3 DNA reads as TGTGCCAGCAGTGAAGCGGAGACAGGGGGTTTAAACATTCAGTACTTC. Translating it yields CASSEAETGGLNIQYF.